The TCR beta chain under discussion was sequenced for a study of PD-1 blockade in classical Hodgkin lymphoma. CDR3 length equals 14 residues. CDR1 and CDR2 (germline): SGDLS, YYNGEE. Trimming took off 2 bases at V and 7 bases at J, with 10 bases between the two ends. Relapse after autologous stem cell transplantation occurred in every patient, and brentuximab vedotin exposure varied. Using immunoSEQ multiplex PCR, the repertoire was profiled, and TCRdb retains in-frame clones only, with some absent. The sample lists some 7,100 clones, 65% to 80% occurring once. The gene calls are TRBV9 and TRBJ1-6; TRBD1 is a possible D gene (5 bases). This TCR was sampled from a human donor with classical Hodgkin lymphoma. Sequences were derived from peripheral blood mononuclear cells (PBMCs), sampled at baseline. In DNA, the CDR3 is TGTGCCAGCAGCGTGGGGGGGGAGAATTCACCCCTCCACTTT. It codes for CASSVGGENSPLHF.